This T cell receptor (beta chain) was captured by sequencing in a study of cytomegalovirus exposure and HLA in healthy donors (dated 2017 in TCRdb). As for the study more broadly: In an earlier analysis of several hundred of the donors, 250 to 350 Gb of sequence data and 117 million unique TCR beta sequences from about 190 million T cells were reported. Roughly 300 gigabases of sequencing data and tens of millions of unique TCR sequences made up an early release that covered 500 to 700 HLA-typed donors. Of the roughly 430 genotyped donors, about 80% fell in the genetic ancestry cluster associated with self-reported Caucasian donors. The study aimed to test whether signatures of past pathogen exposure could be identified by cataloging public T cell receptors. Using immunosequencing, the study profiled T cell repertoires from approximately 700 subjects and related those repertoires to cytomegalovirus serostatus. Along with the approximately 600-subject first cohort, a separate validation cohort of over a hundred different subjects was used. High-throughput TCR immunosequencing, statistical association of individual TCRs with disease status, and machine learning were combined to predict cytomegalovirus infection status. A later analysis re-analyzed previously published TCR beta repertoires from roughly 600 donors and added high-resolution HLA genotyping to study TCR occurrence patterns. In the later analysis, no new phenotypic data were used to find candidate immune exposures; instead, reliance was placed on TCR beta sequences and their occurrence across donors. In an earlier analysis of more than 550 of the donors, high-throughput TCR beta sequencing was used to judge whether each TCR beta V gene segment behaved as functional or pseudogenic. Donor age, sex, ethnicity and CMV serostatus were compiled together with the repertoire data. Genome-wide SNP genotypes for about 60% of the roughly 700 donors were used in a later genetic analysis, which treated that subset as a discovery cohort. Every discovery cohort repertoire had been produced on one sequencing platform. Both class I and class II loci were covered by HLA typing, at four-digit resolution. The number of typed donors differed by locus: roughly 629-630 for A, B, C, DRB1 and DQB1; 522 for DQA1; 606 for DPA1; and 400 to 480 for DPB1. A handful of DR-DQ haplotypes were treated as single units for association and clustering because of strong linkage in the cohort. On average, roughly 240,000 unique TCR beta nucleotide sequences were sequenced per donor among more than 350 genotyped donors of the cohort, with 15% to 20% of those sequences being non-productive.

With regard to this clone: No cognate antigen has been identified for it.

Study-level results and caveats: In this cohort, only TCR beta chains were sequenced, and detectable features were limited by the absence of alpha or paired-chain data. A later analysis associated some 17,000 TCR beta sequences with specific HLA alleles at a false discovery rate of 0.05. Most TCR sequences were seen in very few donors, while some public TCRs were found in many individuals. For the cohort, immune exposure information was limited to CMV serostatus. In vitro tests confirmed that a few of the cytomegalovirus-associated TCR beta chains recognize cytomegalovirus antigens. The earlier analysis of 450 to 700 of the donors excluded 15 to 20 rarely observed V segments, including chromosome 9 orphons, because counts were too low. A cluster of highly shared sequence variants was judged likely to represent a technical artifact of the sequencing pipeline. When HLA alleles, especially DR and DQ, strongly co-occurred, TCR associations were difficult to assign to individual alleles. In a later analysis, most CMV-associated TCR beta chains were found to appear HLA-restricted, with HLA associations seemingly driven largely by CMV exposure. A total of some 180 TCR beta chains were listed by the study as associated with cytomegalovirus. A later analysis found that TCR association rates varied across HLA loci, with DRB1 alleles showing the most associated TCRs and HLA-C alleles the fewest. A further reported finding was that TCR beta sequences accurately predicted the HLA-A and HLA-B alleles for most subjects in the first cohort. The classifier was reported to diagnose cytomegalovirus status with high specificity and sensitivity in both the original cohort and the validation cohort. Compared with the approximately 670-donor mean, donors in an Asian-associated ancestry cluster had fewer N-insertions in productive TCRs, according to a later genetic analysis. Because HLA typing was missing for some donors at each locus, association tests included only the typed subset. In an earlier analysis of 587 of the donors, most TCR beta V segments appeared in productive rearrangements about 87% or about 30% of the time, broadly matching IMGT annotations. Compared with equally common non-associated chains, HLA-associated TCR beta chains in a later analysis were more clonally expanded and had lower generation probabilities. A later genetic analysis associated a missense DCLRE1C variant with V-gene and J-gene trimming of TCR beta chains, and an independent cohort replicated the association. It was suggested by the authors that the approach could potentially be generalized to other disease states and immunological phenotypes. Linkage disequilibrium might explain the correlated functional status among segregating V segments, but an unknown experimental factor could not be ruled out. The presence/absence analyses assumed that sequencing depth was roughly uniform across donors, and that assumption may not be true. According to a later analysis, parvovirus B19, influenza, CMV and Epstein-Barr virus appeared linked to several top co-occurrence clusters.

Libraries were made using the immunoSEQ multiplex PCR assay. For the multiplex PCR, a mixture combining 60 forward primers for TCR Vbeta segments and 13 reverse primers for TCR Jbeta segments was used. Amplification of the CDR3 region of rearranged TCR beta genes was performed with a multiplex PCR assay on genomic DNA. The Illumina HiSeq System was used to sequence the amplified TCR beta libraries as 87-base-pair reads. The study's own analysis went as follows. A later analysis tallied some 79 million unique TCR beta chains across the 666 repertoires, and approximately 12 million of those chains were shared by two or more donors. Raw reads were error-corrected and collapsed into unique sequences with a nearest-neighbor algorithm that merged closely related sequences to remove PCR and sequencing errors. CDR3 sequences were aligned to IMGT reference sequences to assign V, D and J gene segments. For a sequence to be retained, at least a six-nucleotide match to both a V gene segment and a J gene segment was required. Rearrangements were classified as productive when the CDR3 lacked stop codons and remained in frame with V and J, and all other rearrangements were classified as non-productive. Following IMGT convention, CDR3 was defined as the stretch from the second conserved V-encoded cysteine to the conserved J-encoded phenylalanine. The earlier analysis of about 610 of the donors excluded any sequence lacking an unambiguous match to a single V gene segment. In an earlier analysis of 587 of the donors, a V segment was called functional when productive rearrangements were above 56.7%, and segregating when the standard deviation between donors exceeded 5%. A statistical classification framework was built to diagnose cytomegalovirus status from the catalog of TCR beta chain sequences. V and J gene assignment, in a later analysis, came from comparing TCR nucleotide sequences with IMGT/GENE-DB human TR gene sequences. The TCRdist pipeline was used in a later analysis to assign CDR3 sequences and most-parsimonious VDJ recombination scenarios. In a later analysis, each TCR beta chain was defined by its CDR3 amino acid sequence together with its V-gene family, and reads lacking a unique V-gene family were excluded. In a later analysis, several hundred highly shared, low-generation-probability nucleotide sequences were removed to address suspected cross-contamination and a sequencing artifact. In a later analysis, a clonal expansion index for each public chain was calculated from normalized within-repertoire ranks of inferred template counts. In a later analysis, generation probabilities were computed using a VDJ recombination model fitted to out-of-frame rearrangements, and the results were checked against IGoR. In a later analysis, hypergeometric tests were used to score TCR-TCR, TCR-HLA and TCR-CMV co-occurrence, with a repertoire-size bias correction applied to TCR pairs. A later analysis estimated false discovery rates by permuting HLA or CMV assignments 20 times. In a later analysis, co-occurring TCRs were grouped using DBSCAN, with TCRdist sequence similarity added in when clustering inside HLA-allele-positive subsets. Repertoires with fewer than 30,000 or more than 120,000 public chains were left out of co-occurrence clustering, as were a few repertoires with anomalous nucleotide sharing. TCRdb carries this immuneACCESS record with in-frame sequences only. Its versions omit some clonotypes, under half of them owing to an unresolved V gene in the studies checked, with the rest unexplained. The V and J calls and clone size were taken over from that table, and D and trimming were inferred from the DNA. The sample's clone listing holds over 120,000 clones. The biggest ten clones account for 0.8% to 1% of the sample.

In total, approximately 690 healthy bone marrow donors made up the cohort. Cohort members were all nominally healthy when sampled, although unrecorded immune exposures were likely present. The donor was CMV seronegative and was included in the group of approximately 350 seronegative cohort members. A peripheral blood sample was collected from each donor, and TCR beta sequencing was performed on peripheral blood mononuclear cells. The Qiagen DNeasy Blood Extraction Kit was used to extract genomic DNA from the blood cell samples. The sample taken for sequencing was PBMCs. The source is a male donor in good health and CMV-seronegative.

The DNA sequence is TGTGCCAGCAGCTTAGGTGCTAACTCTGGAAACACCATATATTTT. This translates into CASSLGANSGNTIYF. The chain was built from TRBV7-9 and TRBJ1-3, with no confidently assigned D gene. Inclusive of the bounding cysteine and phenylalanine, the CDR3 is 15 residues long. Only the CDR3 region is kept as DNA, spanning 45 bases read in frame from base 1. The junction carries 7 bases between V and J, which are trimmed by 1 base and 0 bases respectively. CDR1 is given as SEHNR and CDR2 as FQNEAQ, both from the germline V gene (reference sequence).